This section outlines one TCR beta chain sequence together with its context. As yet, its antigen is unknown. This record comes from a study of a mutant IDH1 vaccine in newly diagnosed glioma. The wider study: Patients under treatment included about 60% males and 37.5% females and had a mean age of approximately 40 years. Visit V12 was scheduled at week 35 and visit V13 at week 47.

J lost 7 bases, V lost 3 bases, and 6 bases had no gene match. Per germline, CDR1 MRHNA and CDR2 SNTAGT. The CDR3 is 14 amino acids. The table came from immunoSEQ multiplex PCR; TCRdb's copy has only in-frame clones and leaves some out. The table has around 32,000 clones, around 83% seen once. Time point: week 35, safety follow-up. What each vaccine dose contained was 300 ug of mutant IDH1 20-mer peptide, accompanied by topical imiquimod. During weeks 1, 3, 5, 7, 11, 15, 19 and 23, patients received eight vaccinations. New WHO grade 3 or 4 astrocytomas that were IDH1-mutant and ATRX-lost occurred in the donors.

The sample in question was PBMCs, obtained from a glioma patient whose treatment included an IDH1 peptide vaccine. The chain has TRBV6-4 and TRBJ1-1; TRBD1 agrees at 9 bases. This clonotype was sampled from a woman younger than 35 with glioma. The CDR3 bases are TGTGCCAGCAGTGAGAACAGGGGGCTCGGTGAAGCTTTCTTT. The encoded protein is CASSENRGLGEAFF.